Listed below are T cell receptor beta chains from one sample, sequenced in a study of shared clonotypes between healthy human individuals. Repertoires were generated with immunoSEQ multiplex PCR, while TCRdb's copy carries only in-frame clones and drops some. The sample yields roughly 1,000,000 clones, around 78% seen once. Material for sequencing was memory CD4+ T cells from PBMCs. These receptors all come from a man between 18 and 29 years old in good health. Some clones in this sample may be carry-over from other donors' samples. CDR3s include the opening cysteine and the closing phenylalanine or tryptophan. The order of the fields is CDR3 protein, CDR3 DNA, J gene, V gene, D gene, clone size. D genes are given only for firm matches. Size tells how often a clone was seen (once, few, many) or the class of an expanded clone, and some rows leave it out.

cdr3_aa: CASSLTGTPNQPQHF; cdr3_nt: TGTGCCAGCAGTTTAACGGGGACCCCCAATCAGCCCCAGCATTTT; j_call: TRBJ1-5; v_call: TRBV28; d_call: NA; clone_size: NA
cdr3_aa: CASSQDREGREETQYF; cdr3_nt: TGTGCCAGCAGCCAAGATCGAGAGGGGAGGGAGGAGACCCAGTACTTC; j_call: TRBJ2-5; v_call: TRBV4-2; d_call: TRBD2; clone_size: NA
cdr3_aa: CASRSDWEKFF; cdr3_nt: TGCGCCAGCAGGTCGGATTGGGAGAAGTTCTTC; j_call: TRBJ2-1; v_call: TRBV5-1; d_call: NA; clone_size: NA
cdr3_aa: CSVVSSANWRYQETQYF; cdr3_nt: TGCAGCGTTGTTTCTAGCGCCAATTGGCGGTACCAAGAGACCCAGTACTTC; j_call: TRBJ2-5; v_call: TRBV29-1; d_call: NA; clone_size: NA
cdr3_aa: CASGDRGYEQYF; cdr3_nt: TGTGCCAGCGGAGACAGGGGATACGAGCAGTACTTC; j_call: TRBJ2-7; v_call: TRBV2; d_call: TRBD1; clone_size: NA
cdr3_aa: CASSVGEHEQFF; cdr3_nt: TGCGCCAGCAGTGTCGGGGAGCATGAGCAGTTCTTC; j_call: TRBJ2-1; v_call: TRBV5-1; d_call: NA; clone_size: NA
cdr3_aa: CATSRGGSQETQYF; cdr3_nt: TGTGCCACCAGCAGAGGTGGCAGCCAAGAGACCCAGTACTTC; j_call: TRBJ2-5; v_call: TRBV15; d_call: NA; clone_size: NA
cdr3_aa: CASSVAQIYTSYSNEQFF; cdr3_nt: TGTGCCAGCAGCGTAGCCCAAATATATACTAGCTATAGCAATGAGCAGTTCTTC; j_call: TRBJ2-1; v_call: TRBV9; d_call: NA; clone_size: NA
cdr3_aa: CASSLWAGEGNEQFF; cdr3_nt: TGCGCCAGCAGCTTATGGGCAGGGGAAGGTAATGAGCAGTTCTTC; j_call: TRBJ2-1; v_call: TRBV5-1; d_call: NA; clone_size: NA
cdr3_aa: CASTGRGQGSYEQYF; cdr3_nt: TGTGCCAGCACCGGGAGGGGACAGGGCTCCTACGAGCAGTACTTC; j_call: TRBJ2-7; v_call: TRBV5-6; d_call: NA; clone_size: NA
cdr3_aa: CASSSGRTNQPQHF; cdr3_nt: TGTGCCAGCAGCTCGGGACGGACCAATCAGCCCCAGCATTTT; j_call: TRBJ1-5; v_call: TRBV5-6; d_call: NA; clone_size: NA
cdr3_aa: CASSGQGSLSSYNEQFF; cdr3_nt: TGCGCCAGCAGCGGACAGGGGTCGTTGTCATCCTACAATGAGCAGTTCTTC; j_call: TRBJ2-1; v_call: TRBV4-1; d_call: TRBD1; clone_size: many
cdr3_aa: CASSFGGPSTEQYF; cdr3_nt: TGTGCCAGCAGCTTCGGAGGGCCCTCTACCGAGCAGTACTTC; j_call: TRBJ2-7; v_call: TRBV7-3; d_call: NA; clone_size: NA
cdr3_aa: CASTLRVPSYEQYF; cdr3_nt: TGTGCCAGCACCTTGAGGGTGCCCTCCTACGAGCAGTACTTC; j_call: TRBJ2-7; v_call: TRBV6-6; d_call: NA; clone_size: NA
cdr3_aa: CASSPSGEGAEAFF; cdr3_nt: TGTGCCAGTAGCCCCTCAGGGGAGGGGGCTGAAGCTTTCTTT; j_call: TRBJ1-1; v_call: TRBV19; d_call: NA; clone_size: NA
cdr3_aa: CASSVPFRDTQYF; cdr3_nt: TGTGCCAGCAGTGTCCCCTTCAGAGATACGCAGTATTTT; j_call: TRBJ2-3; v_call: TRBV2; d_call: NA; clone_size: few
cdr3_aa: CATSRDGLAGGTYNEQFF; cdr3_nt: TGTGCCACCAGCAGAGACGGTCTAGCGGGAGGGACATACAATGAGCAGTTCTTC; j_call: TRBJ2-1; v_call: TRBV15; d_call: TRBD2; clone_size: NA
cdr3_aa: CASWGRNQPQHF; cdr3_nt: TGTGCCAGCTGGGGGAGAAATCAGCCCCAGCATTTT; j_call: TRBJ1-5; v_call: TRBV28; d_call: NA; clone_size: NA
cdr3_aa: CASSERQLSTGELFF; cdr3_nt: TGTGCCAGCAGTGAAAGACAGTTGAGCACCGGGGAGCTGTTTTTT; j_call: TRBJ2-2; v_call: TRBV2; d_call: NA; clone_size: NA
cdr3_aa: CASAPPNGATNEKLFF; cdr3_nt: TGTGCCAGCGCCCCGCCGAACGGTGCAACTAATGAAAAACTGTTTTTT; j_call: TRBJ1-4; v_call: TRBV18; d_call: NA; clone_size: once
cdr3_aa: CASSLVRDETQYF; cdr3_nt: TGTGCCAGCAGCTTGGTGAGGGACGAGACCCAGTACTTC; j_call: TRBJ2-5; v_call: TRBV11-2; d_call: NA; clone_size: NA
cdr3_aa: CASSLTGLAEETQYF; cdr3_nt: TGTGCCAGCTCCCTTACCGGACTAGCGGAAGAGACCCAGTACTTC; j_call: TRBJ2-5; v_call: TRBV18; d_call: TRBD2; clone_size: NA
cdr3_aa: CASSNSATGTYEQYF; cdr3_nt: TGTGCCAGCAGTAACTCGGCGACAGGAACCTACGAGCAGTACTTC; j_call: TRBJ2-7; v_call: TRBV6-5; d_call: NA; clone_size: NA
cdr3_aa: CASTPGGRGSTDTQYF; cdr3_nt: TGTGCCAGCACCCCCGGAGGGAGGGGTAGCACAGATACGCAGTATTTT; j_call: TRBJ2-3; v_call: TRBV28; d_call: TRBD2; clone_size: NA
cdr3_aa: CSVGLQETQYF; cdr3_nt: TGCAGCGTGGGACTGCAAGAGACCCAGTACTTC; j_call: TRBJ2-5; v_call: TRBV29-1; d_call: NA; clone_size: once
cdr3_aa: CAESGTATDTQYF; cdr3_nt: TGTGCAGAATCAGGGACCGCCACAGATACGCAGTATTTT; j_call: TRBJ2-3; v_call: TRBV2; d_call: NA; clone_size: NA
cdr3_aa: CASSSVPNNQPQHF; cdr3_nt: TGCGCCAGCAGCTCCGTCCCAAACAATCAGCCCCAGCATTTT; j_call: TRBJ1-5; v_call: TRBV5-1; d_call: NA; clone_size: few
cdr3_aa: CASSLGETGVMETQYF; cdr3_nt: TGTGCCAGCAGCTTGGGCGAGACAGGGGTTATGGAGACCCAGTACTTC; j_call: TRBJ2-5; v_call: TRBV5-4; d_call: TRBD1; clone_size: NA
cdr3_aa: CASSHWAGYTF; cdr3_nt: TGCGCCAGCAGCCACTGGGCGGGCTACACCTTC; j_call: TRBJ1-2; v_call: TRBV4-1; d_call: NA; clone_size: NA
cdr3_aa: CAWSDRETQYF; cdr3_nt: TGTGCCTGGAGTGACAGAGAGACCCAGTACTTC; j_call: TRBJ2-5; v_call: TRBV30; d_call: NA; clone_size: NA
cdr3_aa: CASSPTGLSTDTQYF; cdr3_nt: TGTGCCAGCAGCCCTACAGGCCTTAGCACAGATACGCAGTATTTT; j_call: TRBJ2-3; v_call: TRBV7-3; d_call: NA; clone_size: NA
cdr3_aa: CASSLGGSSYNEQFF; cdr3_nt: TGTGCCAGCAGCTTAGGAGGAAGCTCCTACAATGAGCAGTTCTTC; j_call: TRBJ2-1; v_call: TRBV11-3; d_call: NA; clone_size: NA
cdr3_aa: CASSLDTGGGEQYF; cdr3_nt: TGCGCCAGCAGCTTGGATACAGGGGGCGGGGAGCAGTACTTC; j_call: TRBJ2-7; v_call: TRBV5-1; d_call: TRBD1; clone_size: NA
cdr3_aa: CASSYSRTPIEYGYTF; cdr3_nt: TGTGCCAGCAGTTACTCGCGGACTCCAATAGAATATGGCTACACCTTC; j_call: TRBJ1-2; v_call: TRBV6-5; d_call: NA; clone_size: NA
cdr3_aa: CSVRQGWGMNTEAFF; cdr3_nt: TGCAGCGTCCGACAGGGGTGGGGTATGAACACTGAAGCTTTCTTT; j_call: TRBJ1-1; v_call: TRBV29-1; d_call: TRBD1; clone_size: NA